The 14 T cell receptor beta chains reported below all come from one sample, sequenced in a study of blood T cell repertoires in COVID-19. Clones were read by immunoSEQ multiplex PCR, and TCRdb kept only the in-frame ones, dropping some. Of some 160,000 clones detected, around four fifths appear once; the ten largest clones hold roughly 8%. Material for sequencing was PBMCs or T cells enriched from blood (not recorded which). The source of these receptors is a woman in her forties or fifties who had recovered from COVID-19.

The chain links TRBV5-1 to TRBJ2-3; weak D call: TRBD2 (6 bases). This CDR3 contains 13 residues. V was clipped by 4 bases and J by 5 bases, with 11 bases between them. CDR1 and CDR2 from the germline V gene are SGHRS and YFSETQ. DNA for the CDR3: TGCGCCAGCAGCCCGGAGGGTATAGATACGCAGTATTTT. This encodes CASSPEGIDTQYF.

This clone has a single count. The chain combines TRBV9 with TRBJ1-1, with D hard to call. The germline V gene encodes CDR1 SGDLS and CDR2 YYNGEE. Deletions cut 4 bases from V and 0 bases from J, with 16 bases between. This CDR3 comprises 16 residues. For the CDR3, the DNA is TGTGCCAGCAGCCCGGACCATCGAGGGATGAACACTGAAGCTTTCTTT. Amino acid sequence: CASSPDHRGMNTEAFF.

Only one count was recorded for this clone. J is TRBJ1-6 and V is TRBV28; no clear D. Trimming pared 2 bases from V and 9 bases from J, leaving 14 bases between. Per germline, CDR1 MDHEN and CDR2 SYDVKM. This CDR3 has 15 residues. DNA of the CDR3: TGTGCCAGCAGTTTACCCGTCCAAGGAGGTTCACCCCTCCACTTT. It yields the protein CASSLPVQGGSPLHF.

A few counts support this clone. The J gene is TRBJ2-7, the V gene TRBV2; 10 bases align to TRBD2. Looked up from germline, CDR1 is SNHLY and CDR2 is FYNNEI. Unmatched junction bases numbered 9, after V lost 6 bases and J lost 4 bases. The CDR3 spans 15 residues. This CDR3 reads CASSAQAGGPYEQYF. CDR3 bases: TGTGCCAGCAGCGCCCAAGCGGGAGGGCCGTACGAGCAGTACTTC.

V is TRBV6-4 and J is TRBJ2-3; the D gene is possibly TRBD2 (6 bases). This CDR3 is 14 amino acids long. Trimming cost V 4 bases and J 1 base, with 9 bases left between them. Germline-derived CDR1 and CDR2 are MRHNA and SNTAGT. The CDR3 DNA follows: TGTGCCAGCAGTGGGACGGGGGGCACAGATACGCAGTATTTT. This sequence encodes CASSGTGGTDTQYF.

This rearrangement joins TRBV13 to TRBJ2-7, with 9 positions matching TRBD2. V dropped 5 bases and J dropped 6; count of bases not matched to a gene: 17. CDR1 PRHDT and CDR2 FYEKMQ come from the germline V gene (reference sequence). The CDR3 is 17 amino acids. The CDR3 sequence is CASSRPEGSGRSGEQYF. The CDR3 region has the DNA TGTGCCAGCAGCAGGCCCGAGGGTAGCGGGAGATCTGGCGAGCAGTACTTC.

With respect to this clone: Distinct nucleotide sequences in the sample also encode this CDR3. This chain uses TRBV29-1 with TRBJ1-5; unclear D gene. The V gene's germline CDR1 is SQVTM and CDR2 ANQGSEA. There are 13 residues in the CDR3. V lost 4 bases and J lost 0, with 7 bases in between. CDR3 nucleotide sequence: TGCAGCGTTGGTCAGTATAGCAATCAGCCCCAGCATTTT. As protein: CSVGQYSNQPQHF.

The sample holds one count of this clone. The V call is TRBV12-5, the J call TRBJ2-7; a weak D match, TRBD1 (5 bases). V was trimmed by 6 bases and J by 4 bases, leaving 7 bases between them. The CDR3 length is 11 residues. Germline V CDR1 and CDR2: LGHNT, FRNRAP. The CDR3 region is CASGDIYEQYF. The CDR3 nucleotides are TGTGCTAGTGGGGACATTTACGAGCAGTACTTC. Complete variable domain (other parts from reference TRBV12-5 and TRBJ2-7): DARVTQTPRHKVTEMGQEVTMRCQPILGHNTVFWYRQTMMQGLELLAYFRNRAPLDDSGMPKDRFSAEMPDATLATLKIQPSEPRDSAVYFCASGDIYEQYFGPGTRLTVT.

The count of this clone is one. The chain links TRBV5-4 to TRBJ2-2, with 9 bases fitting TRBD1. The ends lost 2 bases at V and 4 bases at J; junction bases unmatched: 3. Germline V gene lookup returns CDR1 SGHNT and CDR2 YYREEE (reference sequence). The CDR3 has 15 amino acids. Here the CDR3 reads CASSLQGARTGELFF. The DNA of the CDR3 is TGTGCCAGCAGCTTACAGGGGGCTCGCACCGGGGAGCTGTTTTTT.

The chain uses TRBV4-2 and TRBJ1-1, with D tentatively TRBD1 (6 bases). CDR3 length: 15 residues. In germline, CDR1 is LGHNA, CDR2 YNFKEQ. V lost 4 bases and J 1 base, leaving 13 bases between the germline ends. The CDR3, as DNA: TGTGCCAGCAGCCCCACCGGGACATCGAACACTGAAGCTTTCTTT. This translates into CASSPTGTSNTEAFF.

About this clone itself: The identical CDR3 is also encoded by other nucleotide sequences in the sample. The chain has TRBV19 and TRBJ1-5; weak D call: TRBD1 (6 bases). CDR1 is LNHDA, CDR2 SQIVND, per germline (reference sequence). With 2 bases removed from V and 4 bases from J, the gap between germline ends came to 9 bases. The CDR3 consists of 14 residues. The CDR3 DNA follows: TGTGCCAGTAGTATACAGGGGCGGAATCAGCCCCAGCATTTT. Translated: CASSIQGRNQPQHF.

The chain is built from TRBV5-6 and TRBJ1-2; D gene ambiguous. The CDR3 runs to 15 residues. The V gene lost 4 bases and the J gene lost 0 bases, with 13 bases spanning the gap. The germline V gene has CDR1 SGHDT and CDR2 YYEEEE. CDR3 DNA sequence: TGTGCCAGCAGCACCGACTCCAGCCCTAACTATGGCTACACCTTC. Translation: CASSTDSSPNYGYTF. The full variable domain, rest sourced from reference TRBV5-6 and TRBJ1-2, is DAGVTQSPTHLIKTRGQQVTLRCSPKSGHDTVSWYQQALGQGPQFIFQYYEEEERQRGNFPDRFSGHQFPNYSSELNVNALLLGDSALYLCASSTDSSPNYGYTFGSGTRLTVV.

This clone has just a few counts. The chain couples TRBV6-5 to TRBJ2-1; a possible D gene is TRBD1 (7 bases). Germline V gives CDR1 MNHEY, CDR2 SVGAGI. The V end lost 6 bases, the J end lost 9 bases, and 18 bases lay between the germline ends. There are 14 residues in the CDR3. The CDR3 loop reads CASRATGVAAEQFF. The CDR3 DNA sequence: TGTGCCAGCAGGGCAACAGGGGTAGCGGCTGAGCAGTTCTTC.

The chain employs TRBV9 and TRBJ2-1, with D possibly being TRBD2 (5 bases). The germline CDR1 and CDR2 sequences are SGDLS and YYNGEE. This CDR3 region has 15 residues. The V and J ends lost 0 bases and 2 bases respectively, with 9 bases between them. CDR3 sequence (DNA): TGTGCCAGCAGCGTAGGAGGGTTGGCCTACAATGAGCAGTTCTTC. Translated: CASSVGGLAYNEQFF.